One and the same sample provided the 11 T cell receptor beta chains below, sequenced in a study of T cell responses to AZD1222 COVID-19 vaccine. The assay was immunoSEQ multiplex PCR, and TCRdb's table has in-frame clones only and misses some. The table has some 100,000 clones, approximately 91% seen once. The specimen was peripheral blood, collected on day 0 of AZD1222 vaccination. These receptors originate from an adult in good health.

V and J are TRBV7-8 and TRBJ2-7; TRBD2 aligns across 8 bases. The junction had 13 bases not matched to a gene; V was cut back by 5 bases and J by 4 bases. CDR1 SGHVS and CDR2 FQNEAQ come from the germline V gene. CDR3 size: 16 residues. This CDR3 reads CASSQREASGLYEQYF. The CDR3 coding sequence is TGTGCCAGCAGCCAAAGGGAAGCTAGCGGGCTTTACGAGCAGTACTTC.

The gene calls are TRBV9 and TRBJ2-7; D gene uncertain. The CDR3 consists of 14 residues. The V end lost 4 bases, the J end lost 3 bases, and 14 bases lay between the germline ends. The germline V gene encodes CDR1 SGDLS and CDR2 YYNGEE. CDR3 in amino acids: CASSNGETDYEQYF. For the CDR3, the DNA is TGTGCCAGCAGCAATGGGGAAACAGACTACGAGCAGTACTTC.

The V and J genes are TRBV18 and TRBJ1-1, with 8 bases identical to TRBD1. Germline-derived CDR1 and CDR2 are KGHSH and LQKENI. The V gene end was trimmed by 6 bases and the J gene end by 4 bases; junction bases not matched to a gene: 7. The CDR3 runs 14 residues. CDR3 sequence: CASSPDRGPTEAFF. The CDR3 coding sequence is TGTGCCAGCTCCCCCGACAGGGGACCCACTGAAGCTTTCTTT.

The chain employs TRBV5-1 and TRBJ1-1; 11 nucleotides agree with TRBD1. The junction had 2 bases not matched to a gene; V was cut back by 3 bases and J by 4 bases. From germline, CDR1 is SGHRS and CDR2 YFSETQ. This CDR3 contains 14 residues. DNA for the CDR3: TGCGCCAGCAGCTCCGGGACAGGGGGCACTGAAGCTTTCTTT. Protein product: CASSSGTGGTEAFF.

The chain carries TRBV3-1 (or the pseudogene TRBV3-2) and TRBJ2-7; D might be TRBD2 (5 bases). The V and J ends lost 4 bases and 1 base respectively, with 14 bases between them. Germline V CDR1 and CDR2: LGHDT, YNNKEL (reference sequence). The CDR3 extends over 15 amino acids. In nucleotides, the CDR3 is TGTGCCAGCAGCCTCAAGGGAGCACTATCCTACGAGCAGTACTTC. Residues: CASSLKGALSYEQYF.

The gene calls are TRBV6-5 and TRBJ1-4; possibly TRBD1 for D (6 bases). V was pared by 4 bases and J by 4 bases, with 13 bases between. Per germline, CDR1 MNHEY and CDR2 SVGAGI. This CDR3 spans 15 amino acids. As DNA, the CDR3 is TGTGCCAGCAGTTTGTGGGGCAGGGGTAATGAAAAACTGTTTTTT. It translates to CASSLWGRGNEKLFF.

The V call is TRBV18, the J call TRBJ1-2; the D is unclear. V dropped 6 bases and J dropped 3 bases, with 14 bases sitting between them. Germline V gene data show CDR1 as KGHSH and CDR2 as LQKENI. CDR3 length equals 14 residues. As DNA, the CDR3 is TGTGCCAGCTCTACCCCAGGCGGAGACTATGGCTACACCTTC. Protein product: CASSTPGGDYGYTF.

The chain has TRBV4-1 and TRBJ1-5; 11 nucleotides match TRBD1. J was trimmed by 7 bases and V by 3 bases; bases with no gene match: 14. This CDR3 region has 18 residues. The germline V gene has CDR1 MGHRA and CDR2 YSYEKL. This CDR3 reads CASSHDLRTGGRGQPQHF. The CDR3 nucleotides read TGCGCCAGCAGCCACGATTTAAGGACAGGGGGCAGGGGACAGCCCCAGCATTTT.

The CDR3 loop is CASSQGGQGNTEAFF. Written as DNA, the CDR3 is TGTGCCAGCAGCCAAGGGGGACAGGGGAACACTGAAGCTTTCTTT. The chain has TRBV4-2 and TRBJ1-1; 9 bases line up with TRBD1. Germline V gene lookup returns CDR1 LGHNA and CDR2 YNFKEQ. The CDR3 is 15 amino acids. V gave up 1 base and J gave up 1 base; unmatched junction bases: 1.

Here the CDR3 reads CASSLSGHANTEAFF. The CDR3 DNA reads TGTGCCAGCAGTTTATCGGGACATGCGAACACTGAAGCTTTCTTT. The genes are TRBV27 and TRBJ1-1; maybe TRBD1 (6 bases). The V and J ends lost 0 bases and 1 base respectively, with 9 bases between them. The CDR3 has 15 amino acids. Germline V gene data show CDR1 as MNHEY and CDR2 as SMNVEV (reference sequence).

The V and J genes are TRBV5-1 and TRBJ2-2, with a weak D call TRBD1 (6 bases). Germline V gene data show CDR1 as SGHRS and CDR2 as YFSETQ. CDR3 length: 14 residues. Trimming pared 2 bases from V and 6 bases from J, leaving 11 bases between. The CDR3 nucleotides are TGCGCCAGCAGCTTACAGGGTGGTGCCGGGGAGCTGTTTTTT. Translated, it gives CASSLQGGAGELFF.